These T cell receptor beta chains were read from a single sample in a study of cytomegalovirus exposure and HLA in healthy donors. Clones were read by immunoSEQ multiplex PCR, and TCRdb kept only the in-frame ones, dropping some. The table records 170,000 or so clones, roughly 83% of them present only once. The sequencing input was PBMCs. These receptors were collected from a boy aged 2 to 10 in good health and CMV-seronegative. Each CDR3 is given with its conserved first and last residue. D genes are given only for firm matches. Size values are once, few and many counts, or a class for expanded clones, and some rows have none.

CDR3 | DNA | D | J | size | V
CASSSRGGHNYEQYF | TGTGCCAGCAGCAGCCGAGGGGGTCACAACTACGAGCAGTACTTC | NA | TRBJ2-7 | NA | TRBV6-5
CASSKSSGSYTDTQYF | TGTGCCAGTAGTAAATCTAGCGGGAGCTACACAGATACGCAGTATTTT | TRBD2 | TRBJ2-3 | NA | TRBV19
CATSRDRSGRITDTQYF | TGTGCCACCAGCAGAGATCGCAGCGGGAGAATAACAGATACGCAGTATTTT | TRBD2 | TRBJ2-3 | NA | TRBV15
CASRSSGSSYNEQFF | TGTGCCAGCAGATCAAGCGGGAGCTCCTACAATGAGCAGTTCTTC | TRBD2 | TRBJ2-1 | NA | TRBV2
CASRPGTGSYEQYF | TGTGCCAGCAGACCCGGGACAGGGTCCTACGAGCAGTACTTC | TRBD1 | TRBJ2-7 | once | TRBV27
CASSPFEGLNYGYTF | TGCGCCAGCAGCCCCTTTGAGGGCCTTAACTATGGCTACACCTTC | NA | TRBJ1-2 | NA | TRBV4-1
CASSEGREGSYEQYF | TGTGCCAGCAGTGAAGGCAGGGAGGGTTCCTACGAGCAGTACTTC | TRBD2 | TRBJ2-7 | NA | TRBV6-1
CASSWFGAGDVNGYTF | TGTGCCAGCAGTTGGTTTGGGGCAGGGGACGTCAATGGCTACACCTTC | NA | TRBJ1-2 | NA | TRBV28
CASSLSGSNQPQHF | TGCGCCAGCAGCTTATCAGGGTCCAATCAGCCCCAGCATTTT | NA | TRBJ1-5 | NA | TRBV5-1
CASSERSGTYNEQFF | TGTGCCAGCAGTGAACGCAGCGGGACGTACAATGAGCAGTTCTTC | TRBD2 | TRBJ2-1 | NA | TRBV25-1
CASSVGVRQETQYF | TGTGCCAGCAGCGTAGGAGTACGCCAAGAGACCCAGTACTTC | NA | TRBJ2-5 | NA | TRBV9
CASSLAPAREQGPRNSPLHF | TGTGCCAGCAGCTTAGCGCCGGCAAGAGAACAGGGGCCCCGTAATTCACCCCTCCACTTT | TRBD1 | TRBJ1-6 | NA | TRBV7-6
CASWRENNEQFF | TGTGCTAGTTGGAGGGAGAATAATGAGCAGTTCTTC | NA | TRBJ2-1 | NA | TRBV12-5
CASSLASGGREQYF | TGCGCCAGCAGCTTGGCTAGCGGGGGGCGCGAGCAGTACTTC | TRBD2 | TRBJ2-7 | NA | TRBV5-1
CASSLGGNYGYTF | TGTGCCAGTAGTTTGGGGGGTAACTATGGCTACACCTTC | NA | TRBJ1-2 | once | TRBV19
CASSYAWDRDVNGYTF | TGTGCCAGCAGTTACGCCTGGGACAGGGATGTTAATGGCTACACCTTC | TRBD1 | TRBJ1-2 | few | TRBV6-5